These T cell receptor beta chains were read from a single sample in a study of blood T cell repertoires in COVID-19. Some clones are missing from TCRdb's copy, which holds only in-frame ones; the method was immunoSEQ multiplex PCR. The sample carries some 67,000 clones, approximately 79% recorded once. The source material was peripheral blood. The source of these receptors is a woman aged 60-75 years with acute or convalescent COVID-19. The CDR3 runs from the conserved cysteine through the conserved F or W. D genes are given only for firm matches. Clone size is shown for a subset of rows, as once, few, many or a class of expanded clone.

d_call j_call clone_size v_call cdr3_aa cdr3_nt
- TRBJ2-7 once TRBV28 CASRASRGSSYEQYF TGTGCCAGCAGGGCCTCTAGGGGTAGCTCCTACGAGCAGTACTTC
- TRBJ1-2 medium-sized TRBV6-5 CASSYSLMRDYTF TGTGCCAGCAGTTACTCGCTTATGAGGGACTACACCTTC
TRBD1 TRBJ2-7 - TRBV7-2 CASSFGQGYEQYF TGTGCCAGCAGCTTCGGACAGGGCTACGAGCAGTACTTC
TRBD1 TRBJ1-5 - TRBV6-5 CASSLTTGGRQPQHF TGTGCCAGCAGCCTAACGACAGGGGGCAGACAGCCCCAGCATTTT
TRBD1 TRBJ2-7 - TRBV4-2 CASSQETGQGADEQYF TGTGCCAGCAGCCAAGAGACGGGACAGGGGGCGGACGAGCAGTACTTC
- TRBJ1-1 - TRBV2 CASSFRGTEAFF TGTGCCAGCAGTTTTAGAGGCACTGAAGCTTTCTTT
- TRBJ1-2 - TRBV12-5 CASGSRQNYGYTF TGTGCTAGTGGTTCACGACAGAACTATGGCTACACCTTC
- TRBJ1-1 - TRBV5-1 CASSPRASENTEAFF TGCGCCAGCAGCCCGAGGGCCAGCGAGAACACTGAAGCTTTCTTT
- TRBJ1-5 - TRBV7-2 CASSLAGGSNQPQHF TGTGCCAGCAGCTTAGCGGGGGGGAGCAATCAGCCCCAGCATTTT
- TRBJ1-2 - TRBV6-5 CARAARQTSGGYTF TGTGCCAGGGCCGCTAGACAGACATCAGGTGGCTACACCTTC
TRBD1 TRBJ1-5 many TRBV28 CASSLLTGTSNQPQHF TGTGCCAGCAGTTTATTGACAGGGACTAGCAATCAGCCCCAGCATTTT
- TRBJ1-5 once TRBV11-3 CANRIPKRNQPQHF TGTGCCAACCGAATTCCTAAGAGAAATCAGCCCCAGCATTTT
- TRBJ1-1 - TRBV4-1 CASRKSRTEAFF TGCGCCAGCAGAAAATCCAGAACTGAAGCTTTCTTT
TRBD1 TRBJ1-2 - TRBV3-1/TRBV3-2 CASSRTGVNYGYTF TGTGCCAGCAGCCGAACAGGGGTAAACTATGGCTACACCTTC
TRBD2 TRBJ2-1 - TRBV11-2 CASSLGAGGYNEQFF TGTGCCAGCAGCTTAGGAGCGGGGGGGTACAATGAGCAGTTCTTC
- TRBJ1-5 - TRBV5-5 CASSFWSGDNQPQHF TGTGCCAGCTCTTTTTGGTCGGGGGACAATCAGCCCCAGCATTTT
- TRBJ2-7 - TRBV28 CAIMDSSYEQYF TGTGCCATCATGGACAGTTCCTACGAGCAGTACTTC
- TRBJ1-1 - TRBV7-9 CASSSGHGGNTEAFF TGTGCCAGCAGCTCTGGCCATGGAGGGAACACTGAAGCTTTCTTT
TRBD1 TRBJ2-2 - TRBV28 CATPGRGQGGTGELFF TGTGCCACCCCCGGACGAGGACAGGGTGGCACCGGGGAGCTGTTTTTT
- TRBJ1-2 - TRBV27 CASSLVRGVGYGYTF TGTGCCAGCAGTTTAGTTAGGGGCGTGGGGTATGGCTACACCTTC
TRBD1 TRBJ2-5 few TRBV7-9 CASSTDRVAIETQYF TGTGCCAGCAGCACGGACAGGGTGGCGATAGAGACCCAGTACTTC
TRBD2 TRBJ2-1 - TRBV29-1 CSVVGLAGASYNEQFF TGCAGCGTCGTAGGACTAGCGGGGGCCTCCTACAATGAGCAGTTCTTC
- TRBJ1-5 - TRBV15 CATSRTGSGQPQHF TGTGCCACCAGCAGAACAGGCTCGGGTCAGCCCCAGCATTTT
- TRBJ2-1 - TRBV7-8 CASSNTRDGGIF TGTGCCAGCAGCAACACTCGGGACGGCGGGATCTTC
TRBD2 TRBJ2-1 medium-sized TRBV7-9 CASSFLAGGPYNEQFF TGTGCCAGCAGCTTTCTAGCGGGGGGCCCTTACAATGAGCAGTTCTTC
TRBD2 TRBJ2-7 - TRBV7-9 CASVRASGLYEQYF TGTGCCAGCGTTCGGGCTAGCGGACTCTACGAGCAGTACTTC
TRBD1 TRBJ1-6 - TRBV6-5 CASILDRGRESLHF TGTGCCAGCATCCTGGACAGGGGAAGGGAATCCCTCCACTTT
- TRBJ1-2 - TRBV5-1 CASSLAKGGANYGYTF TGCGCCAGCAGCTTGGCCAAAGGGGGAGCTAACTATGGCTACACCTTC
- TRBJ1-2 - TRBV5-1 CASSQGGGNYGYTF TGCGCCAGCAGCCAAGGGGGGGGTAACTATGGCTACACCTTC
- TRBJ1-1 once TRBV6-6 CASSYAGNTEAFF TGTGCCAGCAGTTACGCGGGGAACACTGAAGCTTTCTTT
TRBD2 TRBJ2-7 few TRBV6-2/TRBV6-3 CASSYSIGGYEQYF TGTGCCAGCAGTTACTCGATCGGGGGGTACGAGCAGTACTTC
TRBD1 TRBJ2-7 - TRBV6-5 CASRETGVNEQYF TGTGCCAGCAGGGAGACAGGGGTAAACGAGCAGTACTTC
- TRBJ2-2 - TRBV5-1 CASSLARGDTGELFF TGCGCCAGCAGCTTGGCCAGGGGCGACACCGGGGAGCTGTTTTTT
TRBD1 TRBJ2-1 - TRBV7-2 CASSLVFQGQANNEQFF TGTGCCAGCAGCTTAGTATTTCAGGGACAGGCGAACAATGAGCAGTTCTTC
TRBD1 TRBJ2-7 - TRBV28 CASSNRDRAVF TGTGCCAGCAGCAACCGAGACAGGGCAGTCTTC
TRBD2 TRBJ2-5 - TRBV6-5 CASSIASGVETQYF TGTGCCAGCAGCATCGCTAGCGGGGTGGAGACCCAGTACTTC